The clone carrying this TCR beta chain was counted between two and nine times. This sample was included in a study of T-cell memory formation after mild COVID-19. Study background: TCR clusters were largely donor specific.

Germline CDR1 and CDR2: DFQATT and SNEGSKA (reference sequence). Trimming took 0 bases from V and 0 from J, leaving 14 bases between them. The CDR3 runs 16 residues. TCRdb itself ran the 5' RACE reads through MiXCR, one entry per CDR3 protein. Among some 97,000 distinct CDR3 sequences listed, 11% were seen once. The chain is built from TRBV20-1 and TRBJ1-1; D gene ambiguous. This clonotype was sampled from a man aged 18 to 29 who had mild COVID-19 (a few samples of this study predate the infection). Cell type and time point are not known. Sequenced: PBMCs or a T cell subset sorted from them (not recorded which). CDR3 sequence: CSARDSRSSLNTEAFF. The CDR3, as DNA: TGCAGTGCTAGAGATTCGCGCAGCTCTTTGAACACTGAAGCTTTCTTT.